One and the same sample provided the 14 T cell receptor beta chains below, sequenced in a study of shared clonotypes between healthy human individuals (TCRdb year 2020). Preparation of the library involved the immunoSEQ multiplex PCR assay. Imported from immuneACCESS, the table was reduced by TCRdb to in-frame sequences with V and J called. These copies leave out some clones; in studies compared against another copy, an unresolved V gene accounts for under half, and the cause of the remainder is not known. The sample yields some 2,500,000 clones; over 85% were counted once. The top ten hold 0.36% of the sample. The material sequenced was naive CD4+ T cells from PBMCs. The cell subset or site label on this specimen signifies: CD45RA+ positively selected. These receptors were obtained from a man between 18 and 35 years old in good health. Some clones in this sample may be carry-over from other donors' samples.

This sequence joins TRBV21-1 and TRBJ1-2. TRBV21-1 is a pseudogene locus. The CDR3 is 14 residues long. CDR3 nucleotides: TGTGCCAGCAGCAAACCTGGGGTGCCCCCTGGCTACACCTTC. As protein: CASSKPGVPPGYTF.

DNA for the CDR3: TGTGCCAGCAGCAATCGACAGGGGGGGCCCTACGAGCAGTACTTC. This encodes CASSNRQGGPYEQYF. This chain uses TRBV7-2 with TRBJ2-7, with 9 bases lining up with TRBD1. Germline-derived CDR1 and CDR2 are SGHTA and FQGNSA. CDR3 length: 15 amino acids. With V trimmed by 5 bases and J by 2 bases, 7 bases remained unmatched.

This chain joins TRBV7-9 and TRBJ2-5; D perhaps matches TRBD2 (5 bases). CDR1 SEHNR and CDR2 FQNEAQ come from the germline V gene (reference sequence). The CDR3 is 14 amino acids. Trimming took off 5 bases at V and 4 bases at J, with 14 bases between the two ends. The DNA for the CDR3 is TGTGCCAGCAGCGAGGGCGCTCCCACAGAGACCCAGTACTTC. Protein: CASSEGAPTETQYF.

V usage is TRBV19 and J usage is TRBJ1-5, with D possibly matching TRBD1 (6 bases). Germline V gene sequence: CDR1 LNHDA, CDR2 SQIVND (reference sequence). The V gene lost 3 bases and the J gene lost 0 bases, with 12 bases spanning the gap. This CDR3 contains 16 residues. The CDR3 here is CASSMAGAGSNQPQHF. As DNA, the CDR3 is TGTGCCAGTAGTATGGCAGGGGCAGGTAGCAATCAGCCCCAGCATTTT. Full variable domain (outside the CDR3, taken from reference TRBV19 and TRBJ1-5): DGGITQSPKYLFRKEGQNVTLSCEQNLNHDAMYWYRQDPGQGLRLIYYSQIVNDFQKGDIAEGYSVSREKKESFPLTVTSAQKNPTAFYLCASSMAGAGSNQPQHFGDGTRLSIL.

V and J are TRBV7-2 and TRBJ1-1, with 8 bases lining up with TRBD1. Germline CDR1 reads SGHTA; CDR2 reads FQGNSA. This CDR3 has 17 residues. V shed 5 bases and J 7 bases; nucleotides not matched to a gene: 18. The CDR3 here is CASSQTLRQGTSGEAFF. The CDR3 bases are TGTGCCAGCAGCCAAACCCTCCGACAGGGGACCTCTGGTGAAGCTTTCTTT.

The chain combines TRBV14 with TRBJ2-7; tentatively, D is TRBD1 (5 bases). The V end was cut by 2 bases, the J end by 2 bases, with 13 bases between. This CDR3 comprises 15 residues. Germline loops: CDR1 SGHDN, CDR2 FVKESK. The CDR3 loop is CASSQPGLGPYEQYF. The CDR3 bases are TGTGCCAGCAGCCAACCAGGGTTGGGGCCCTACGAGCAGTACTTC.

Turning to this clone: Within the sample, other DNA sequences also encode this same CDR3. The gene calls are TRBV6-5 and TRBJ2-5; the D call may be TRBD1 or TRBD2 (5 bases each). The CDR3 runs 13 residues. Germline V gene sequence: CDR1 MNHEY, CDR2 SVGAGI. V was trimmed by 4 bases and J by 2 bases, leaving 8 bases between them. The CDR3 sequence is CASSSGLQETQYF. The CDR3 coding sequence is TGTGCCAGCAGTTCGGGGCTGCAAGAGACCCAGTACTTC.

This clone came up once. The rearrangement joins TRBV27 to TRBJ2-2; 7 nucleotides match TRBD1. The V segment lost 0 bases and the J segment 5 bases; nucleotides outside the gene matches: 12. Germline CDR1 MNHEY, CDR2 SMNVEV (reference sequence). The CDR3 sequence is 18 residues long. In DNA form, the CDR3 reads TGTGCCAGCAGTTTATCTCCGGGACAGCCCGAGGCAACCGGGGAGCTGTTTTTT. Amino acid sequence: CASSLSPGQPEATGELFF.

The chain carries TRBV29-1 and TRBJ2-1; D gene unclear. With 8 bases removed from V and 0 bases from J, the gap between germline ends came to 11 bases. Germline loops: CDR1 SQVTM, CDR2 ANQGSEA. The CDR3 is 13 residues long. The CDR3, as DNA: TGCAGCCCTCGGCTCTCCTCCTACAATGAGCAGTTCTTC. It is translated as CSPRLSSYNEQFF.

The J gene is TRBJ2-2, the V gene TRBV7-8; TRBD2 matches at 11 bases. The CDR3 is 20 amino acids. The germline CDR1 and CDR2 sequences are SGHVS and FQNEAQ. The J segment lost 3 bases and the V segment lost 0 bases, leaving 12 bases of the junction unmatched. CDR3 sequence: CASSLALLAGGYADTGELFF. The CDR3 DNA is TGTGCCAGCAGCTTAGCGCTGCTAGCGGGAGGCTACGCGGACACCGGGGAGCTGTTTTTT.

As regards this clone: Other DNA variants within this sample encode the same CDR3. The genes are TRBV10-3 and TRBJ1-4; tentatively, D is TRBD1 (5 bases). CDR3 length: 15 amino acids. Trimming shortened V by 4 bases and J by 1 base, and 10 bases separated the two germline ends. Germline V gene data show CDR1 as ENHRY and CDR2 as SYGVKD. The CDR3 DNA follows: TGTGCCATCAGTGCCTCAACAGGAACTAATGAAAAACTGTTTTTT. Amino acids: CAISASTGTNEKLFF.

J is TRBJ2-7 and V is TRBV28; 9 bases fit TRBD1. The CDR3 runs 15 residues. The germline V gene encodes CDR1 MDHEN and CDR2 SYDVKM. The junction had 5 bases not matched to a gene; V was cut back by 5 bases and J by 0 bases. CDR3 region: CASSPGTGFSYEQYF. The CDR3 nucleotides read TGTGCCAGCAGTCCTGGGACAGGGTTCTCCTACGAGCAGTACTTC.

Concerning this clone itself: Other DNA sequences in the same sample also yield this CDR3. The chain uses TRBV28 and TRBJ2-6; no reliable D call. Deletions cut 3 bases from V and 0 bases from J, with 6 bases between. CDR1 and CDR2 from the germline V gene are MDHEN and SYDVKM. CDR3 length: 15 residues. The CDR3 nucleotides are TGTGCCAGCAGTTTCTCTGGCTCTGGGGCCAACGTCCTGACTTTC. This sequence encodes CASSFSGSGANVLTF.

The V and J genes are TRBV6-6 and TRBJ2-7; D is unresolved. Germline V gene data show CDR1 as MNHNY and CDR2 as SVGAGI (reference sequence). With 7 bases removed from V and 2 bases from J, the gap between germline ends came to 6 bases. CDR3 size: 11 residues. The CDR3 protein is CASKAAYEQYF. The CDR3 region has the DNA TGTGCCAGCAAGGCCGCCTACGAGCAGTACTTC.